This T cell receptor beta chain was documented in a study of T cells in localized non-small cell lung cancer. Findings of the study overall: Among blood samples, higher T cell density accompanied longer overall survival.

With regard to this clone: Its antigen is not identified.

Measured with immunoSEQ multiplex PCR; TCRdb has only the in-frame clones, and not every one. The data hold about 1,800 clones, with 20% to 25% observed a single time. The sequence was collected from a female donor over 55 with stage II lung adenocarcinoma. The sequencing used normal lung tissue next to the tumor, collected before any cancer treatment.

The CDR3 bases are TGTGCCAGCAGCCAATACAGGGTCTGGAGCTCTGGAAACACCATATATTTT. Its protein is CASSQYRVWSSGNTIYF. The chain has TRBV6-8 and TRBJ1-3; D may be TRBD1 (6 bases). Per the germline V gene, CDR1 is MNHGY and CDR2 is SAAAGT. The ends were cut back, 6 bases at V and 0 bases at J, with 18 bases in the middle. This CDR3 comprises 17 residues.